Listed here are 3 T cell receptor beta chains from one sample, sequenced in a study of blood T cell repertoires in COVID-19. Repertoires were generated with immunoSEQ multiplex PCR, while TCRdb's copy carries only in-frame clones and drops some. This sample carries 95,000 to 100,000 clones, 85% of them seen once, and the ten largest clones take more than 1.5%. Sample: peripheral blood. The origin of the receptors is a woman between 65 and 79 years old with active or convalescent COVID-19.

V and J are TRBV4-3 and TRBJ1-2; 10 bases are shared with TRBD1. CDR1 is LGHNA and CDR2 is YSLEER in the germline V gene. V shed 0 bases and J 7 bases; nucleotides not matched to a gene: 5. The CDR3 loop spans 15 amino acids. CDR3 region: CASSQDSGTGVGYTF. For the CDR3, the DNA is TGCGCCAGCAGCCAAGATTCCGGGACAGGGGTTGGCTACACCTTC.

The chain couples TRBV6-5 to TRBJ1-2; possible D gene TRBD1, 5 bases. The germline V gene has CDR1 MNHEY and CDR2 SVGAGI. The CDR3 spans 14 residues. V dropped 0 bases and J dropped 4 bases, with 9 bases sitting between them. The DNA of the CDR3 is TGTGCCAGCAGTTACTCGGCCGGGGGCTATGGCTACACCTTC. Its translation is CASSYSAGGYGYTF.

This rearrangement joins TRBV5-1 to TRBJ1-1, with 7 bases that match TRBD1. The CDR3 is made up of 15 amino acids. V dropped 2 bases and J dropped 1; count of bases not matched to a gene: 5. Germline-derived CDR1 and CDR2 are SGHRS and YFSETQ. CDR3 residues: CASSLEGAGNTEAFF. Written as DNA, the CDR3 is TGCGCCAGCAGCTTAGAGGGGGCGGGGAACACTGAAGCTTTCTTT. Together with reference TRBV5-1 and TRBJ1-1, the CDR3 gives the full variable domain: KAGVTQTPRYLIKTRGQQVTLSCSPISGHRSVSWYQQTPGQGLQFLFEYFSETQRNKGNFPGRFSGRQFSNSRSEMNVSTLELGDSALYLCASSLEGAGNTEAFFGQGTRLTVV.